This paragraph covers one T cell receptor (beta chain) sequence. A few counts support this clonotype. This clone's antigen is unknown. Base quality data are lacking; no much larger clone is found one base away. PBMCs were isolated by Ficoll-Paque density gradient centrifugation. TCRdb lists the instrument as Illumina NovaSeq 6000. cDNA libraries for TCRalpha and TCRbeta were prepared by 5'RACE using constant-segment primers, with sample barcodes and unique molecular identifiers added. RNA was extracted from every sample with Trizol reagent. The libraries were amplified in two PCR steps, and the second step added a second sample barcode and Illumina TruSeq adapters. The libraries were sequenced on an Illumina NovaSeq using 2 x 150 bp paired-end reads. On the study's bioinformatics: Reads were demultiplexed and collapsed into UMI-guided consensus sequences with migec v1.2.7. Using mixcr v2.1.11, UMI consensuses were aligned to TRA and TRB V and J templates and then assembled into clonotypes. Expanded or contracted clonotypes were those called significant by both edgeR and NoisET, with noise models trained on biological replicates. For edgeR calls, the cutoffs were a false discovery rate-adjusted p below 0.01 and a log2 fold-change threshold of 1. As an exploratory analysis of dynamics, PCA with hierarchical clustering was applied to max-normalized trajectories of the 1000 most abundant clonotypes. Separately sequenced CD4+ and CD8+ repertoires were used to assign a CD4 or CD8 phenotype to each responding clone. TCRdb trimmed the raw reads at Q25, called clones with MiXCR and kept productive beta chains. Entries are consolidated by CDR3 protein sequence, retaining the most common genes and DNA. The V and J calls were not made by the authors but by TCRdb's processing. This sample is represented by over 150,000 distinct CDR3 sequences; about 18% of them were singletons. Clones ranked in the top ten supply roughly 3.9% of the sample.

The sample comes from a study of T-cell memory formation after mild COVID-19 (dated by TCRdb to the early 2020s). With respect to the entire study: TCR sequence clusters from the two donors were largely donor specific. Longitudinal TCRalpha and TCRbeta repertoire sequencing tracked T-cell clones expanding and contracting after mild COVID-19 in a couple of donors. The cohort comprised two young, previously healthy adult volunteers, one female and one male. Findings and caveats that apply to the study as a whole: Clones that contracted from day 15 to 85 showed balanced CD4/CD8 phenotypes, whereas a second wave of clones that expanded from day 15 to 37 leaned towards CD4+. Whether the second-wave clones peaking on day 37 were SARS-CoV-2 specific was not confirmed. Some responding clones were found in pre-infection memory, which suggests that pre-existing cross-reactive memory T cells took part in the SARS-CoV-2 response. Contracting CD4+ clones appeared mostly in the CM and EM memory subsets, whereas CD8+ clones were enriched in EMRA. The study included only a couple of mild cases, and larger cohorts that include severe cases with pre-infection samples were judged to be necessary.

The germline V gene yields SGHTA for CDR1 and FQGNSA for CDR2. V and J are truncated by 3 bases and 7 bases respectively, leaving an intervening sequence of 10 bases. Including cysteine and valine, the CDR3 has 12 amino acids. The DNA shown is the 36-base CDR3, in frame from base 1. The sample comprised PBMCs or a T cell subset sorted from them (not recorded which). This TCR came from a man between 18 and 29 years old who had mild COVID-19 (a few samples of this study predate the infection). The sample titles of this study are shuffled in the database, so cell type and time point are left out; the donor was told from shared clones. The rearranged chain carries TRBV7-2 and TRBJ2-7; the D gene lacks a confident call. The CDR3 sequence is CASSFYRREQYV. The nucleotide sequence reads TGTGCCAGCAGCTTTTACCGGCGAGAGCAGTACGTC.